Each of the 22 T cell receptor beta chains below was sequenced from the same sample in a study of CD8+ T cells in alopecia areata. The sequencing template was cDNA reverse transcribed from extracted RNA. Generated by immunoSEQ multiplex PCR, the TCRdb table keeps only in-frame clones and is missing some. This table holds a few hundred thousand clones, under 80% found once. The specimen comprised CD4+ T cells sorted from blood, sampled at week 0. The origin of the receptors is a human donor with alopecia areata.

Only a few counts were recorded for this clone. The rearrangement uses TRBV29-1 and TRBJ1-2; 10 positions agree with TRBD1. Germline V gene lookup returns CDR1 SQVTM and CDR2 ANQGSEA. V lost 0 bases, J lost 9 bases, and 13 bases stayed unmatched. This CDR3 has 16 amino acids. The CDR3 loop is CSVEDMEWDRGFCYTF. The CDR3, as DNA: TGCAGCGTTGAAGATATGGAGTGGGACAGGGGATTTTGCTACACCTTC.

This clone has more than one count but fewer than ten. The V gene is TRBV29-1, the J gene TRBJ2-2; perhaps D is TRBD1 or TRBD2 (6 bases each). Between the trimmed V and J ends, which lost 4 bases and 5 bases, there was a span of 8 bases. CDR3 length equals 12 residues. Germline V gene lookup returns CDR1 SQVTM and CDR2 ANQGSEA. CDR3 sequence (DNA): TGCAGCGTTGCGGGGGCGACCGGGGAGCTGTTTTTT. Translation gives CSVAGATGELFF.

There are a few counts of this clone. This chain joins TRBV29-1 and TRBJ1-2, with D possibly TRBD1 on 6 matching bases. The V gene's germline CDR1 is SQVTM and CDR2 ANQGSEA. The ends were cut back, 3 bases at V and 1 base at J, with 24 bases in the middle. The length of the CDR3 is 18 residues. The CDR3: CSVDGYTGARQNNYGYTF. CDR3 in DNA: TGCAGCGTTGACGGCTACACGGGGGCCAGACAGAATAACTATGGCTACACCTTC.

The rearrangement links TRBV5-1 to TRBJ2-1; no firm D call. CDR1 and CDR2 from the germline V gene are SGHRS and YFSETQ. The CDR3 sequence is 15 residues long. V lost 0 bases and J lost 2, with 9 bases in between. CDR3 nucleotides: TGCGCCAGCAGCTTGGAACAGTTCCCCTACAATGAGCAGTTCTTC. Its protein is CASSLEQFPYNEQFF.

This clone has more than one count but fewer than ten. In DNA form, the CDR3 reads TGCGCCAGCAGCTTAGACACCGCCTACGAGCAGTACTTC. It translates to CASSLDTAYEQYF. The chain couples TRBV5-1 to TRBJ2-7; D gene unclear. Germline V gene sequence: CDR1 SGHRS, CDR2 YFSETQ. V lost 2 bases to trimming and J lost 2 bases, with 8 bases between them. CDR3 length: 13 amino acids.

This rearrangement joins TRBV30 to TRBJ2-5; D ambiguous. In germline, CDR1 is GTSNPN, CDR2 SVGIG (reference sequence). The V and J ends lost 1 base and 5 bases respectively, with 8 bases between them. The CDR3 runs 12 residues. CDR3 residues: CAWSEASETQYF. The CDR3 nucleotides read TGTGCCTGGAGTGAGGCCTCGGAGACCCAGTACTTC.

The gene calls are TRBV5-4 and TRBJ2-5; 8 nucleotides agree with TRBD1. The germline V gene has CDR1 SGHNT and CDR2 YYREEE (reference sequence). The CDR3 totals 15 residues. The J segment lost 4 bases and the V segment lost 0 bases, leaving 5 bases of the junction unmatched. CDR3 sequence (DNA): TGTGCCAGCAGCTTGGCCGCACAGGGGGGAGAGACCCAGTACTTC. Translated: CASSLAAQGGETQYF.

The chain couples TRBV2 to TRBJ1-3; a possible D gene is TRBD1 (5 bases). Deletions cut 3 bases from V and 4 bases from J, with 10 bases between. Germline values: CDR1 SNHLY, CDR2 FYNNEI. The CDR3 has 14 residues. The CDR3 nucleotides read TGTGCCAGCAGTGACAGGGTGTACGGAAACACCATATATTTT. It codes for CASSDRVYGNTIYF.

This clone was observed a few times. V is TRBV9 and J is TRBJ2-7; maybe TRBD2 (6 bases). Germline-derived CDR1 and CDR2 are SGDLS and YYNGEE. CDR3 length: 13 amino acids. The V end lost 7 bases, the J end lost 4 bases, and 15 bases lay between the germline ends. The CDR3 nucleotides are TGTGCCAGCGCCGGCGGTAGCGGATACGAGCAGTACTTC. Its translation is CASAGGSGYEQYF. The full variable domain, its missing parts supplied by reference TRBV9 and TRBJ2-7, is DSGVTQTPKHLITATGQRVTLRCSPRSGDLSVYWYQQSLDQGLQFLIQYYNGEERAKGNILERFSAQQFPDLHSELNLSSLELGDSALYFCASAGGSGYEQYFGPGTRLTVT.

The rearrangement uses TRBV30 and TRBJ1-4; D gene uncertain. The CDR3 covers 12 residues. V lost 1 base and J 10 bases, leaving 10 bases between the germline ends. CDR1 is GTSNPN and CDR2 is SVGIG in the germline V gene (reference sequence). CDR3 coding DNA: TGTGCCTGGAGTGGGGCCTGGGGAAAACTGTTTTTT. As protein: CAWSGAWGKLFF.

The V and J genes are TRBV29-1 and TRBJ2-3; TRBD2 is a possible D gene (6 bases). In germline, CDR1 is SQVTM, CDR2 ANQGSEA. Trimming removed 7 bases from V and 5 bases from J, with 16 bases in between. The CDR3 is 13 residues long. CDR3 coding DNA: TGCAGCGGGGGGGAAAGGCCAGGAGATACGCAGTATTTT. The encoded protein is CSGGERPGDTQYF.

The gene calls are TRBV5-1 and TRBJ1-1; D unclear. V was trimmed by 0 bases and J by 0 bases, leaving 9 bases between them. Looked up from germline, CDR1 is SGHRS and CDR2 is YFSETQ. The CDR3 has 15 amino acids. Here the CDR3 DNA reads TGCGCCAGCAGCTTGGGACTCGAGGTGAACACTGAAGCTTTCTTT. Amino acid sequence: CASSLGLEVNTEAFF.

This clone appeared a few times. The sample has other DNA sequences that encode this CDR3 too. V is TRBV29-1 and J is TRBJ2-2, with unresolved D. Trimming removed 4 bases at V and 0 bases at J, with 6 bases between. CDR1 and CDR2 from the germline V gene are SQVTM and ANQGSEA. The CDR3 covers 13 residues. CDR3 residues: CSVGRPNTGELFF. CDR3 bases: TGCAGCGTTGGCAGACCGAACACCGGGGAGCTGTTTTTT.

The chain has TRBV2 and TRBJ1-5, with TRBD1 identical over 8 bases. Looked up from germline, CDR1 is SNHLY and CDR2 is FYNNEI. The CDR3 totals 12 residues. Trimming took 7 bases from V and 14 from J; bases not matched to a gene: 10. The DNA of the CDR3 is TGTGCCAGCACCCCCCGGACAGGGCAGAAGCATTTT. This encodes CASTPRTGQKHF.

The chain joins TRBV15 to TRBJ2-7, with unresolved D. CDR3 length: 12 residues. The germline V gene has CDR1 LNHNV and CDR2 YYDKDF (reference sequence). Trimming took 0 bases from V and 4 from J, leaving 4 bases between them. CDR3 sequence (DNA): TGTGCCACCAGCAGAGATTTGTACGAGCAGTACTTC. Residues: CATSRDLYEQYF. Filled out from reference TRBV15 and TRBJ2-7, the complete variable domain reads DAMVIQNPRYQVTQFGKPVTLSCSQTLNHNVMYWYQQKSSQAPKLLFHYYDKDFNNEADTPDNFQSRRPNTSFCFLDIRSPGLGDTAMYLCATSRDLYEQYFGPGTRLTVT.

This chain connects TRBV29-1 to TRBJ1-1; D not resolved. Germline V gene lookup returns CDR1 SQVTM and CDR2 ANQGSEA. The CDR3 runs to 11 residues. Trimming stripped 6 bases from V and 4 bases from J, with 9 bases between. CDR3 sequence reads: CSVIKGTEAFF. The CDR3 nucleotides read TGCAGCGTCATCAAGGGCACTGAAGCTTTCTTT.

The chain uses TRBV30 and TRBJ2-5; D not resolved. The germline V gene encodes CDR1 GTSNPN and CDR2 SVGIG (reference sequence). The CDR3 has 12 amino acids. V dropped 5 bases and J dropped 0 bases, with 7 bases sitting between them. The CDR3 loop reads CAWSENQETQYF. The CDR3 bases are TGTGCCTGGTCCGAGAACCAAGAGACCCAGTACTTC.

The chain combines TRBV5-1 with TRBJ2-1; D might be TRBD1 or TRBD2, each matching 5 bases. With 0 bases removed from V and 9 bases from J, the gap between germline ends came to 19 bases. The germline gives CDR1 SGHRS, CDR2 YFSETQ. The CDR3 totals 16 residues. The CDR3 loop is CASSLDPSGPASEQFF. CDR3 bases: TGCGCCAGCAGCTTGGATCCGTCGGGGCCCGCCAGTGAGCAGTTCTTC.

The gene calls are TRBV29-1 and TRBJ2-1; TRBD2 matches 8 bases. Trimming took 3 bases from V and 6 from J; bases not matched to a gene: 7. Germline loops: CDR1 SQVTM, CDR2 ANQGSEA. The CDR3 runs to 14 residues. CDR3: CSVDAGTSSNEQFF. In DNA, the CDR3 is TGCAGCGTTGACGCCGGGACTAGTTCCAATGAGCAGTTCTTC.

The CDR3, as DNA: TGTGCCAGCATCGACCGGGCAGGGAGGGGCAATGAGCAGTTCTTC. It codes for CASIDRAGRGNEQFF. The chain joins TRBV7-2 to TRBJ2-1; TRBD2 agrees at 7 bases. Germline CDR1 reads SGHTA; CDR2 reads FQGNSA. The CDR3 has 15 residues. The trim removed 7 bases at V and 6 bases at J, leaving 12 bases unmatched.

The chain carries TRBV18 and TRBJ2-2; maybe TRBD2 (8 bases). The V end was cut by 4 bases, the J end by 6 bases, with 27 bases between. The length of the CDR3 is 19 residues. Germline V gene lookup returns CDR1 KGHSH and CDR2 LQKENI. CDR3 loop: CASSRAGQAGGGISGELFF. The CDR3, as DNA: TGTGCCAGCTCACGCGCCGGACAGGCCGGCGGGGGGATCTCCGGGGAGCTGTTTTTT.

V is TRBV29-1 and J is TRBJ2-1; unclear D gene. V gave up 4 bases and J gave up 7 bases, with 11 bases separating them. In germline, CDR1 is SQVTM, CDR2 ANQGSEA. CDR3 size: 12 residues. CDR3 loop: CSVGEGFNEQFF. CDR3 in DNA: TGCAGCGTTGGTGAAGGGTTTAATGAGCAGTTCTTC.